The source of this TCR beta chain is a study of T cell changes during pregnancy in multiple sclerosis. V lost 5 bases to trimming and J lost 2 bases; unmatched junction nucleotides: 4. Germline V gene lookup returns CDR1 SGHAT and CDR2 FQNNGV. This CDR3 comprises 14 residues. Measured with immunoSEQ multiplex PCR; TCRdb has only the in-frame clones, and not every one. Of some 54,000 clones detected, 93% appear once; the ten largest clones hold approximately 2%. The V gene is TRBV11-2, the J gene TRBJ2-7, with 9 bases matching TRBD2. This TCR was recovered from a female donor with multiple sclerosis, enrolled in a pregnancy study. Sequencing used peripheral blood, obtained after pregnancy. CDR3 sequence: CASSPIAGAYEQYF. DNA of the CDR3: TGTGCCAGCAGCCCTATAGCGGGGGCCTACGAGCAGTACTTC.